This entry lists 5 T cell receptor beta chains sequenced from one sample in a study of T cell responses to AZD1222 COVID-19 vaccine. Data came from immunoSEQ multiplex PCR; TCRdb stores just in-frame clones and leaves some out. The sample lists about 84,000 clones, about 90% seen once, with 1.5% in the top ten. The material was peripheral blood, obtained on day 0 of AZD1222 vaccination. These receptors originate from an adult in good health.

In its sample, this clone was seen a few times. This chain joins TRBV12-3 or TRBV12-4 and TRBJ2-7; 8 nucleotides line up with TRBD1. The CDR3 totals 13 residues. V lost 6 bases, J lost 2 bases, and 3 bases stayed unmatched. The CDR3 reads CASSPTGAYEQYF. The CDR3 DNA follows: TGTGCCAGCAGCCCGACAGGGGCCTACGAGCAGTACTTC.

The CDR3 is CASSWGAGEADTQYF. Written as DNA, the CDR3 is TGTGCCAGCAGCTGGGGGGCGGGAGAGGCAGATACGCAGTATTTT. V gene TRBV6-2 or TRBV6-3 combines with J gene TRBJ2-3; tentative D call: TRBD2 (7 bases). CDR3 length: 15 amino acids. Germline CDR1 and CDR2: MNHEY and SVGEGT. The V end lost 6 bases, the J end lost 4 bases, and 17 bases lay between the germline ends.

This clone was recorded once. CDR3: CASRPGQGAYTEAFF. The DNA of the CDR3 is TGTGCCAGCAGACCGGGACAGGGGGCGTACACTGAAGCTTTCTTT. The chain recombines TRBV6-5 with TRBJ1-1, with TRBD1 matching 12 bases. The CDR3 has 15 residues. The J segment lost 3 bases and the V segment lost 6 bases, leaving 5 bases of the junction unmatched. The germline gives CDR1 MNHEY, CDR2 SVGAGI.

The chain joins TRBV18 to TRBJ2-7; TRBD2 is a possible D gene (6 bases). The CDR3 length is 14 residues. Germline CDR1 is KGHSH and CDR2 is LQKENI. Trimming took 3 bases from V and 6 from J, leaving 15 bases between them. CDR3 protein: CASSPPTRGGEQYF. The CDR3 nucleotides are TGTGCCAGCTCACCCCCGACTAGGGGTGGCGAGCAGTACTTC. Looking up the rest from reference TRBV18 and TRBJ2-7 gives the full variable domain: NAGVMQNPRHLVRRRGQEARLRCSPMKGHSHVYWYRQLPEEGLKFMVYLQKENIIDESGMPKERFSAEFPKEGPSILRIQQVVRGDSAAYFCASSPPTRGGEQYFGPGTRLTVT.

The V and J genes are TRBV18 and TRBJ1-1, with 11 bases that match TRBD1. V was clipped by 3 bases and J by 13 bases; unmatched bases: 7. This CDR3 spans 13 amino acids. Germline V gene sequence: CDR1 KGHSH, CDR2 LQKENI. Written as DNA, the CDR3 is TGTGCCAGCTCACCCCAGGACAGGGGGCTTGGTTTCTTT. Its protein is CASSPQDRGLGFF. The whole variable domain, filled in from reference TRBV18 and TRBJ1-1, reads NAGVMQNPRHLVRRRGQEARLRCSPMKGHSHVYWYRQLPEEGLKFMVYLQKENIIDESGMPKERFSAEFPKEGPSILRIQQVVRGDSAAYFCASSPQDRGLGFFGQGTRLTVV.